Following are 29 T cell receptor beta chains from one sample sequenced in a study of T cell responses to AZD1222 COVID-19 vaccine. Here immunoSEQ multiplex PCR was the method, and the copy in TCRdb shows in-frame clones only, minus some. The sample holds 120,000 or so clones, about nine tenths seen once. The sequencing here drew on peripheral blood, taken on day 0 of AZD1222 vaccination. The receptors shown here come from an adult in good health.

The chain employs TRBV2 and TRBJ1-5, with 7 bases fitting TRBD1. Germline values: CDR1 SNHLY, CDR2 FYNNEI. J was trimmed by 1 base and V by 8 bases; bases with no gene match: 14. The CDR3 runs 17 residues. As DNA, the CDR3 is TGTGCCAGCGCACCAGGGGGGCCACAGAGGAGCAATCAGCCCCAGCATTTT. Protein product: CASAPGGPQRSNQPQHF.

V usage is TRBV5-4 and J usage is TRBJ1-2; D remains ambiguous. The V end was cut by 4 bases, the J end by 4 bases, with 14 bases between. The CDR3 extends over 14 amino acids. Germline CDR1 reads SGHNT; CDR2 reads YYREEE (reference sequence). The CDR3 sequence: CASSRRGGVYGYTF. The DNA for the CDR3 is TGTGCCAGCAGCCGTCGAGGTGGAGTCTATGGCTACACCTTC.

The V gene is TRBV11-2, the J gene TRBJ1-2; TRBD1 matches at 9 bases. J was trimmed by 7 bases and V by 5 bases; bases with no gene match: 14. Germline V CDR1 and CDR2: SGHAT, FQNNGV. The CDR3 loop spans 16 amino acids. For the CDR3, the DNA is TGTGCCAGCAGCCCTAACCGGGACAGGGTAGGCTCTGGCTACACCTTC. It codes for CASSPNRDRVGSGYTF. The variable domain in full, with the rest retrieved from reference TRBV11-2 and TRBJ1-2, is EAGVAQSPRYKIIEKRQSVAFWCNPISGHATLYWYQQILGQGPKLLIQFQNNGVVDDSQLPKDRFSAERLKGVDSTLKIQPAKLEDSAVYLCASSPNRDRVGSGYTFGSGTRLTVV.

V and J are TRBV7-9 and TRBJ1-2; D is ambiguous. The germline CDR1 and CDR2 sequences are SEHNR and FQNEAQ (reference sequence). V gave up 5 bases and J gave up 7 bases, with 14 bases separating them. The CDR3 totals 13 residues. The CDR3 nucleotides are TGTGCCAGCAGCCCCAGGAAAGCCGGTGGCTACACCTTC. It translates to CASSPRKAGGYTF.

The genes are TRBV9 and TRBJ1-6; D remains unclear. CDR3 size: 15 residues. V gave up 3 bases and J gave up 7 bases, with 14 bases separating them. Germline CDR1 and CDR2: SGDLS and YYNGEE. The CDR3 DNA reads TGTGCCAGCAGCGCCCATGAGGGCCGAAATTCACCCCTCCACTTT. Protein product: CASSAHEGRNSPLHF.

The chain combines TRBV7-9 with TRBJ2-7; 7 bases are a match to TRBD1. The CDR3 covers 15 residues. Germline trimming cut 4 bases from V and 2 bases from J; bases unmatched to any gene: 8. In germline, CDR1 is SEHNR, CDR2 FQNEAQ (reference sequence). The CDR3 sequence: CASSSTPDRAYEQYF. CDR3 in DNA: TGTGCCAGCAGCTCTACTCCCGACAGGGCCTACGAGCAGTACTTC.

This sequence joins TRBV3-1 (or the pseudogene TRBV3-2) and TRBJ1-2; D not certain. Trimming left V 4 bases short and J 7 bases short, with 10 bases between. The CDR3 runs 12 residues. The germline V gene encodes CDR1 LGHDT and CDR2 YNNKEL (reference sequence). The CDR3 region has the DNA TGTGCCAGCAGCCCCTCGACATCTGGCTACACCTTC. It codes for CASSPSTSGYTF.

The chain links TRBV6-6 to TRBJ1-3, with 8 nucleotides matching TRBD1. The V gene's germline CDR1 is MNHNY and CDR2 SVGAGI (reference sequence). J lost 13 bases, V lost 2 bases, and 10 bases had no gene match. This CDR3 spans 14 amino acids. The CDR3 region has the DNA TGTGCCAGCAGTTACCAGGGGGCCGGACAGGAAATATATTTT. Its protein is CASSYQGAGQEIYF.

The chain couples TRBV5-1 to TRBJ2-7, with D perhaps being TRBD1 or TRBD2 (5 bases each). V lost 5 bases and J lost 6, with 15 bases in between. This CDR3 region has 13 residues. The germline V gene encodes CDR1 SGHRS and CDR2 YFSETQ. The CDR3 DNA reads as TGCGCCAGCAGACCCGACGGGACGGGCGAGCAGTACTTC. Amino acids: CASRPDGTGEQYF.

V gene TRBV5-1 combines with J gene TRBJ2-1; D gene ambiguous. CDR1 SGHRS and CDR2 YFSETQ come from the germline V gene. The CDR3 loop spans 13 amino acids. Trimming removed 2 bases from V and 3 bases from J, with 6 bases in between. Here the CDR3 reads CASSLTNYNEQFF. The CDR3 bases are TGCGCCAGCAGCTTAACAAACTACAATGAGCAGTTCTTC.

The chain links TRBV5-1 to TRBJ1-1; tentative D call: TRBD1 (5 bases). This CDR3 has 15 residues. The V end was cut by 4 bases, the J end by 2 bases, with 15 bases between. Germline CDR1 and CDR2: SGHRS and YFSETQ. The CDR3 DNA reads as TGCGCCAGCAGCACTGGAGGGGCTGAAAACACTGAAGCTTTCTTT. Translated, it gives CASSTGGAENTEAFF.

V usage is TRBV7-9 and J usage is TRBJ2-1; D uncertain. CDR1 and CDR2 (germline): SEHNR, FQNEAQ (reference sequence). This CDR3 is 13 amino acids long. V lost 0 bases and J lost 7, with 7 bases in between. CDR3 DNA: TGTGCCAGCAGCTTAGCGGGATGGAATGAGCAGTTCTTC. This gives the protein CASSLAGWNEQFF.

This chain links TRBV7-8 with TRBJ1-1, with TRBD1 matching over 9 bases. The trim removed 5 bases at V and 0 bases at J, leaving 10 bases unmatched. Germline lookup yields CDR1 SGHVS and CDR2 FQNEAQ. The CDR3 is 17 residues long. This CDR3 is CASSLGQGIWMNTEAFF. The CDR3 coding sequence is TGTGCCAGCAGCCTGGGACAGGGAATTTGGATGAACACTGAAGCTTTCTTT.

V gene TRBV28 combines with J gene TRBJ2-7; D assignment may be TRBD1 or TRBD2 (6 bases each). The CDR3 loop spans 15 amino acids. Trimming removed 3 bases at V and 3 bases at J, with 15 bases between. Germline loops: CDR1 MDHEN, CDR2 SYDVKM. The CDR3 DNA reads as TGTGCCAGCAGTTTGGGGGGCGCTAGGAACTACGAGCAGTACTTC. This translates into CASSLGGARNYEQYF.

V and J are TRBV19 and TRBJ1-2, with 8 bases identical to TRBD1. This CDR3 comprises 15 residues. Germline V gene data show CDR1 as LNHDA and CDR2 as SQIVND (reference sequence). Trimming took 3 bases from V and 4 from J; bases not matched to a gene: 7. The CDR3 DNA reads TGTGCCAGTAGTATGATCGCAGGGGGCGTCTATGGCTACACCTTC. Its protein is CASSMIAGGVYGYTF.

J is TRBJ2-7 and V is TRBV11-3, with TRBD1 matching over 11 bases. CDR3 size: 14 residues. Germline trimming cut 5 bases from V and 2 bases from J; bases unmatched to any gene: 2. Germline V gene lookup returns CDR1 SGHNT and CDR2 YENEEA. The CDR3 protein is CASSPGQGAYEQYF. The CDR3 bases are TGTGCCAGCAGCCCGGGACAGGGGGCCTACGAGCAGTACTTC.

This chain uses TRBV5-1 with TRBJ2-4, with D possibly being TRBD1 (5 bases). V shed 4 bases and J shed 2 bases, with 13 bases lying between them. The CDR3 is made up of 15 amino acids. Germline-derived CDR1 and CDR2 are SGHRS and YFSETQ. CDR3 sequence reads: CASSTDTGSKNIQYF. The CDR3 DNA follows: TGCGCCAGCAGCACCGACACAGGTTCCAAAAACATTCAGTACTTC.

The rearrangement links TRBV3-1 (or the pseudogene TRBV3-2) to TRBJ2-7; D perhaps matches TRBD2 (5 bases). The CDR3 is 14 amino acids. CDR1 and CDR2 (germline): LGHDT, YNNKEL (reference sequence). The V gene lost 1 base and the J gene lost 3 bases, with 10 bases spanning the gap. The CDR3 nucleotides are TGTGCCAGCAGCCAAGCGGGGTTCCACTACGAGCAGTACTTC. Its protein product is CASSQAGFHYEQYF.

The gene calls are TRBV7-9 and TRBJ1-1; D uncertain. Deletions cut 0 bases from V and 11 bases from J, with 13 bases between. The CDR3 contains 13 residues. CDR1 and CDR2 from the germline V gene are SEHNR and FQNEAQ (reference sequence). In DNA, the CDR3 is TGTGCCAGCAGCTTAGCTTTCGGGGAGAGGGCTTTCTTT. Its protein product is CASSLAFGERAFF.

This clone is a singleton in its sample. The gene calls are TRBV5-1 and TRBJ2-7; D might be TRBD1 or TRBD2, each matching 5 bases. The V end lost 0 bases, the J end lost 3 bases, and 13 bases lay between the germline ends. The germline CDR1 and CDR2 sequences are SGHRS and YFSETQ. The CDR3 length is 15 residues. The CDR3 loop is CASSLDGDPIYEQYF. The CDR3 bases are TGCGCCAGCAGCTTGGACGGGGACCCTATCTACGAGCAGTACTTC.

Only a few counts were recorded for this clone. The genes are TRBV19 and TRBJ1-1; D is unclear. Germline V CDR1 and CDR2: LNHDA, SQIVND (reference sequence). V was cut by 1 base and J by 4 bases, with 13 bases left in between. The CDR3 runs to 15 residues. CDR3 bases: TGTGCCAGTAGTATAGGAGGTGGCAGGAGCACTGAAGCTTTCTTT. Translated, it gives CASSIGGGRSTEAFF. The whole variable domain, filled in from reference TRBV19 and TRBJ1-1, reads DGGITQSPKYLFRKEGQNVTLSCEQNLNHDAMYWYRQDPGQGLRLIYYSQIVNDFQKGDIAEGYSVSREKKESFPLTVTSAQKNPTAFYLCASSIGGGRSTEAFFGQGTRLTVV.

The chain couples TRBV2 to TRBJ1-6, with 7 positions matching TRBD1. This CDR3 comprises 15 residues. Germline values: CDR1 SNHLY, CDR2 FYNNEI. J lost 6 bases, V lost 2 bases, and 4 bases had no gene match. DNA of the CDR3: TGTGCCAGCAGTGAATGGGGACAGAGTAATTCACCCCTCCACTTT. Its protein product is CASSEWGQSNSPLHF.

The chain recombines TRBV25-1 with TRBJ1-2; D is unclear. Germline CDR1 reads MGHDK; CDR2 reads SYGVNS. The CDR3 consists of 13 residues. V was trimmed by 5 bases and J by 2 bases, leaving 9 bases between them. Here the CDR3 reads CASSRTDNYGYTF. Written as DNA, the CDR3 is TGTGCCAGCAGTAGGACGGACAACTATGGCTACACCTTC.

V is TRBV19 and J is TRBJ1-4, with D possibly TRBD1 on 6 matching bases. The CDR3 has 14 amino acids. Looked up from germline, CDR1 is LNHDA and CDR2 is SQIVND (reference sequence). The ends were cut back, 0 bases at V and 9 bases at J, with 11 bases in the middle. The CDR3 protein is CASSIDPGQKKLFF. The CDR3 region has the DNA TGTGCCAGTAGTATAGATCCTGGACAGAAAAAACTGTTTTTT.

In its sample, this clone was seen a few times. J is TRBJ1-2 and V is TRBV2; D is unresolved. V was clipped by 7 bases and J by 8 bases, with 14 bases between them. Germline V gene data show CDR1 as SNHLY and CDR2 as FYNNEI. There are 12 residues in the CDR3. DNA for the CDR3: TGTGCCAGCATCACGAACGGGGTCGGCTACACCTTC. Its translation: CASITNGVGYTF.

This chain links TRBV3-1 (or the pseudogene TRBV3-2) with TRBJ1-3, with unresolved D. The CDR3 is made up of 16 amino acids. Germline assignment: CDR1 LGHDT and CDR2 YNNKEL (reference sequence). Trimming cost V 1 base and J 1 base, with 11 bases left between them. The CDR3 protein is CASSQGPRSSGNTIYF. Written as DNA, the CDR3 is TGTGCCAGCAGCCAAGGGCCGCGGTCTTCTGGAAACACCATATATTTT.

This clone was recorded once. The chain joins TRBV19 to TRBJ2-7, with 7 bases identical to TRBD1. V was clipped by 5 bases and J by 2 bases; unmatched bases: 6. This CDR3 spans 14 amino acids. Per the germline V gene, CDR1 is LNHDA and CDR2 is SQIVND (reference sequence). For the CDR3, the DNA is TGTGCCAGTAGTGAAACGACAGGGCCCTACGAGCAGTACTTC. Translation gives CASSETTGPYEQYF.

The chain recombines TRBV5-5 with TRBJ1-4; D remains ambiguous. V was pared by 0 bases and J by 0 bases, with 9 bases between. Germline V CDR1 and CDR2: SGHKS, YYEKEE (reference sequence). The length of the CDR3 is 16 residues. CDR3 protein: CASSLGAYATNEKLFF. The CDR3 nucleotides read TGTGCCAGCAGCTTGGGTGCCTATGCAACTAATGAAAAACTGTTTTTT.

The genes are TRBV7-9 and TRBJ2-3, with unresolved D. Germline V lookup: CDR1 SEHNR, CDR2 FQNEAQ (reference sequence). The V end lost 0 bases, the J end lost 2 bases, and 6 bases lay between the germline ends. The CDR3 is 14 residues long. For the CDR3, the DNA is TGTGCCAGCAGCTTAGCGCAGTCCACAGATACGCAGTATTTT. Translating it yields CASSLAQSTDTQYF.